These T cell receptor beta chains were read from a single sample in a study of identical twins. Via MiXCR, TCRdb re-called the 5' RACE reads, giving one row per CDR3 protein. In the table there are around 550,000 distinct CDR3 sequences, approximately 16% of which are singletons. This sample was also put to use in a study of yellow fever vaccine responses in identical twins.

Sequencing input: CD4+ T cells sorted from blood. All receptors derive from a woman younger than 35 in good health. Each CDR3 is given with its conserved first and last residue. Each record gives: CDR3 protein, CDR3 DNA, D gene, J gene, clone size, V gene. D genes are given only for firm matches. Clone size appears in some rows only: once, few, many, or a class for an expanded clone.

CASSEYRVGWGNQPQHF TGTGCCAGCAGTGAGTACAGGGTAGGTTGGGGCAATCAGCCCCAGCATTTT NA TRBJ1-5 NA TRBV2
CASSVGLAGINEQYF TGTGCCAGCAGCGTAGGGCTAGCGGGAATCAACGAGCAGTACTTC TRBD2 TRBJ2-7 few TRBV9
CASSLGGGVWNEQFF TGTGCCAGCAGTTTAGGTGGGGGCGTTTGGAATGAGCAGTTCTTC NA TRBJ2-1 NA TRBV28
CASSPLLQDRLSTDTQYF TGTGCCAGCAGCCCGCTCCTTCAAGACAGGCTAAGCACAGATACGCAGTATTTT NA TRBJ2-3 NA TRBV7-6
CASSVGDFEAFF TGTGCCAGCAGCGTCGGAGACTTCGAAGCTTTCTTT NA TRBJ1-1 NA TRBV9
CASSQGGTGLSTDTQYF TGCGCCAGCAGCCAGGGCGGGACGGGCCTAAGCACAGATACGCAGTATTTT NA TRBJ2-3 few TRBV5-1
CSVPGTSGPPFYEQYF TGCAGCGTTCCTGGGACTAGCGGGCCACCTTTCTACGAGCAGTACTTC TRBD2 TRBJ2-7 NA TRBV29-1
CASLPGQGRGNYGYTF TGTGCCAGTCTCCCGGGACAGGGGCGCGGTAACTATGGCTACACCTTC TRBD1 TRBJ1-2 few TRBV27
CASSTHPGTEYEQYF TGTGCCAGCAGTACACACCCCGGGACAGAATACGAGCAGTACTTC TRBD1 TRBJ2-7 few TRBV6-1
CASSAGPIYNEQFF TGTGCCAGCAGCGCGGGGCCGATATACAATGAGCAGTTCTTC NA TRBJ2-1 NA TRBV7-9
CAITQGTPETQYF TGTGCCATCACCCAGGGGACGCCGGAGACCCAGTACTTC NA TRBJ2-5 many TRBV10-3
CASSRGQGARHEQFF TGTGCCAGCAGCAGGGGACAGGGGGCGCGACATGAGCAGTTCTTC TRBD1 TRBJ2-1 few TRBV11-2
CASSLYFGLVGSTGELFF TGTGCCAGCAGCCTATACTTCGGACTAGTGGGAAGTACCGGGGAGCTGTTTTTT TRBD2 TRBJ2-2 NA TRBV11-1
CASSFRLAGGISYNEQFF TGTGCCAGCAGTTTCCGGCTAGCGGGAGGGATCTCCTACAATGAGCAGTTCTTC TRBD2 TRBJ2-1 few TRBV27
CASSEGASNEQFF TGTGCCAGCAGCGAGGGGGCTAGCAATGAGCAGTTCTTC TRBD1 TRBJ2-1 few TRBV7-9
CASTRDPDSNQPQHF TGTGCCAGCACCCGGGACCCTGATAGCAATCAGCCCCAGCATTTT NA TRBJ1-5 NA TRBV2
CASSQELTGPWYEQFF TGCGCCAGCAGCCAAGAGTTAACAGGGCCTTGGTATGAGCAGTTCTTC NA TRBJ2-1 NA TRBV4-1
CASRTTSGGPNEQFF TGTGCCAGCAGAACGACTAGCGGGGGTCCCAATGAGCAGTTCTTC TRBD2 TRBJ2-1 few TRBV6-1
CASSSWGNTGELFF TGCGCCAGCAGCTCCTGGGGGAACACCGGGGAGCTGTTTTTT NA TRBJ2-2 many TRBV5-1
CASSLFQGVNTGELFF TGTGCCAGCAGCTTATTCCAGGGAGTGAACACCGGGGAGCTGTTTTTT NA TRBJ2-2 NA TRBV7-3
CAIRSGGTNTGELFF TGTGCCATCAGGAGCGGGGGAACGAACACCGGGGAGCTGTTTTTT TRBD2 TRBJ2-2 few TRBV10-3
CASSESAGPYEQYF TGTGCCAGCAGTGAGTCCGCAGGCCCCTACGAGCAGTACTTC NA TRBJ2-7 NA TRBV2
CSARNAGGVDEQFF TGCAGTGCTAGAAACGCGGGGGGTGTCGATGAGCAGTTCTTC TRBD2 TRBJ2-1 few TRBV20-1
CAISELPASPLHF TGTGCCATCAGTGAATTACCGGCTTCACCCCTCCACTTT NA TRBJ1-6 few TRBV10-3
CASSFPSTYEQYF TGTGCCAGCAGCTTTCCTAGCACCTACGAGCAGTACTTC NA TRBJ2-7 NA TRBV5-5
CATRGRGQETQYF TGTGCCACCAGAGGTAGGGGTCAAGAGACCCAGTACTTC NA TRBJ2-5 NA TRBV27
CASSPDRGWENIQYF TGTGCCAGCAGCCCGGATAGGGGGTGGGAAAACATTCAGTACTTC NA TRBJ2-4 few TRBV11-2
CASSQLPVTYNYGYTF TGTGCCAGCAGCCAACTCCCTGTGACCTATAACTATGGCTACACCTTC NA TRBJ1-2 NA TRBV7-9
CSARVAGARNEQFF TGCAGTGCTAGAGTAGCGGGGGCCCGGAATGAGCAGTTCTTC TRBD2 TRBJ2-1 NA TRBV20-1
CASSLGAVYTEAFF TGCGCCAGCAGCTTGGGTGCGGTGTACACTGAAGCTTTCTTT NA TRBJ1-1 NA TRBV5-1
CASSGRRTSGHNEQFF TGTGCCAGCAGCGGAAGACGGACTAGCGGCCACAATGAGCAGTTCTTC TRBD2 TRBJ2-1 few TRBV7-8
CASSGMDAEQFF TGTGCCAGCTCAGGAATGGACGCAGAGCAGTTCTTC NA TRBJ2-1 once TRBV18
CASSSPGTGGFEQFF TGTGCCAGCAGTAGCCCCGGGACAGGGGGCTTTGAGCAGTTCTTC TRBD1 TRBJ2-1 NA TRBV25-1
CASSATSPKETQYF TGTGCCAGCAGCGCGACGAGCCCTAAAGAGACCCAGTACTTC NA TRBJ2-5 NA TRBV7-9
CASSKGTYEQYF TGTGCCAGCAGTAAAGGGACCTACGAGCAGTACTTC NA TRBJ2-7 few TRBV28
CAISPGGTDTEAFF TGTGCCATCAGCCCAGGGGGCACTGACACTGAAGCTTTCTTT TRBD1 TRBJ1-1 few TRBV10-3
CASSDSTPSPSSYEQYF TGTGCCAGCAGTGACTCTACTCCATCCCCGAGCTCCTACGAGCAGTACTTC NA TRBJ2-7 NA TRBV6-4
CASTPGSGAQYF TGTGCCAGCACTCCCGGCTCAGGGGCGCAGTATTTT NA TRBJ2-3 NA TRBV12-3/TRBV12-4
CASSPRQASGTEAFF TGTGCCAGCAGTCCGCGACAGGCCTCGGGGACTGAAGCTTTCTTT NA TRBJ1-1 few TRBV12-3/TRBV12-4
CSVGQGLGSYNEQFF TGCAGCGTTGGACAGGGGTTAGGCTCCTACAATGAGCAGTTCTTC TRBD1 TRBJ2-1 NA TRBV29-1
CASSLAPQRAITGELFF TGTGCCAGCAGCTTAGCGCCCCAGAGGGCGATCACCGGGGAGCTGTTTTTT NA TRBJ2-2 few TRBV7-9
CSANVPGPNTQYF TGCAGTGCTAACGTGCCGGGACCCAATACGCAGTATTTT NA TRBJ2-3 NA TRBV20-1
CASTLRTSRPTGELFF TGTGCCAGCACCCTTAGGACTAGCCGTCCCACCGGGGAGCTGTTTTTT TRBD2 TRBJ2-2 NA TRBV12-3/TRBV12-4
CASSLAGQGGNTEAFF TGTGCCAGCAGCTTAGCGGGACAGGGGGGGAACACTGAAGCTTTCTTT TRBD1 TRBJ1-1 few TRBV11-2
CASSPGTSVETQYF TGTGCCAGCTCACCAGGGACTAGCGTAGAGACCCAGTACTTC TRBD2 TRBJ2-5 few TRBV18
CASSFRESTEAFF TGTGCCAGCAGTTTCAGAGAGAGCACTGAAGCTTTCTTT NA TRBJ1-1 NA TRBV27
CASSLVPPPTGEGGTDTQYF TGTGCCAGCAGCTTAGTACCTCCCCCTACAGGGGAAGGTGGCACAGATACGCAGTATTTT TRBD1 TRBJ2-3 many TRBV13
CASSLTGTAPYEQYF TGTGCCAGCAGCTTAACCGGGACCGCACCCTACGAGCAGTACTTC NA TRBJ2-7 NA TRBV7-2
CASSLIRGLAGYEQYF TGTGCCAGCAGCTTGATTCGGGGACTAGCGGGCTACGAGCAGTACTTC TRBD2 TRBJ2-7 NA TRBV7-8
CASSGLSGELFF TGTGCCAGCAGTGGACTATCCGGGGAGCTGTTTTTT NA TRBJ2-2 many TRBV12-3/TRBV12-4
CSVVLLGQGGEKLFF TGCAGCGTTGTCTTATTAGGTCAGGGCGGGGAAAAACTGTTTTTT NA TRBJ1-4 few TRBV29-1
CASRGTPGQPQHF TGTGCCAGCAGAGGGACTCCAGGGCAGCCCCAGCATTTT NA TRBJ1-5 NA TRBV12-3/TRBV12-4
CAISAPGLNTEAFF TGTGCCATCAGTGCCCCAGGGCTGAACACTGAAGCTTTCTTT NA TRBJ1-1 few TRBV10-3